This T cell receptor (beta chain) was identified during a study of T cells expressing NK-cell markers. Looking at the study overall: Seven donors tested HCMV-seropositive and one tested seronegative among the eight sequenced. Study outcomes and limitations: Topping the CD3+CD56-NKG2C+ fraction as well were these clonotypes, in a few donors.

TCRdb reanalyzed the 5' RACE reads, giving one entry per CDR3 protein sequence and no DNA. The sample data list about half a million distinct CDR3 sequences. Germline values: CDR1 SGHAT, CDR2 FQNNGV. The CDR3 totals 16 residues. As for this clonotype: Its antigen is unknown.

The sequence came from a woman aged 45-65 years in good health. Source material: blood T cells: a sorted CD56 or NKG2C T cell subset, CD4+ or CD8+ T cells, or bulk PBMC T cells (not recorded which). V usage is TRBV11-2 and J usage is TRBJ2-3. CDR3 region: CASSLLSTSTTDTQYF. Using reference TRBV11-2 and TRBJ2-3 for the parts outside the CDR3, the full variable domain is EAGVAQSPRYKIIEKRQSVAFWCNPISGHATLYWYQQILGQGPKLLIQFQNNGVVDDSQLPKDRFSAERLKGVDSTLKIQPAKLEDSAVYLCASSLLSTSTTDTQYFGPGTRLTVL.